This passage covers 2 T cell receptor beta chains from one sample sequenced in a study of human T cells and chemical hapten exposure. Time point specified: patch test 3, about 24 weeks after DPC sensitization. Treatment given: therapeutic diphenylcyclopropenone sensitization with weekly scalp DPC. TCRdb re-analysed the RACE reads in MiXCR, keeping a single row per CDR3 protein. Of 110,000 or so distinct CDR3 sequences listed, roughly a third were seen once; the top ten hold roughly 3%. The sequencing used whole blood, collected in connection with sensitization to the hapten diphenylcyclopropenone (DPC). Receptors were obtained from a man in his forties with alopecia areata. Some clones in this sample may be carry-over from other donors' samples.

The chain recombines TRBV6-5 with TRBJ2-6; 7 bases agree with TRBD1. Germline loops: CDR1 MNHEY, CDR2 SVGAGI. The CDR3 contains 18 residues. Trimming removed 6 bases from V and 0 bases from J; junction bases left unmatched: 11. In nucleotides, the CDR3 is TGTGCCAGCAGCCTGACCGGGACAGCCTACTCTGGGGCCAACGTCCTGACTTTC. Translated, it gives CASSLTGTAYSGANVLTF.

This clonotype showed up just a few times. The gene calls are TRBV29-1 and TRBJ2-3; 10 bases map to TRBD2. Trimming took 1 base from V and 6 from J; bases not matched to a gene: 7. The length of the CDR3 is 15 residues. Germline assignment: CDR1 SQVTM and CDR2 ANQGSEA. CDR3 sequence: CSVEGLAGARDTQYF. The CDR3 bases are TGCAGCGTTGAAGGGCTAGCGGGAGCTCGGGATACGCAGTATTTT.